This TCR beta chain was retrieved from a study of cytomegalovirus exposure and HLA in healthy donors. Broader study findings: The study put about 180 TCR beta chains on its list as cytomegalovirus-associated.

The donors gave bone marrow, and they were healthy. The primer mix had 60 Vbeta and 13 Jbeta primers. Profiling relied on immunoSEQ multiplex PCR, and the TCRdb table lists in-frame clones only, not all of them. The sample includes some 150,000 clones, around three quarters seen only once; the top ten take 3% to 4.5%. On this clone: The antigen is unknown.

Trimming took off 5 bases at V and 1 base at J, with 10 bases between the two ends. The germline V gene has CDR1 SGHAT and CDR2 FQNNGV. The CDR3 runs 14 residues. The specimen was PBMCs. This chain links TRBV11-2 with TRBJ2-3; unclear D gene. The TCR comes from a man aged 30 to 45 in good health and CMV-seropositive. The CDR3: CASSPPTGTDTQYF. CDR3 nucleotide sequence: TGTGCCAGCAGCCCCCCGACTGGCACAGATACGCAGTATTTT.